Listed below are T cell receptor beta chains from one sample, sequenced in a study of response to subunit inactivated influenza vaccine. TCRdb re-called the RT-PCR reads with MiXCR, one entry per CDR3 protein. The table lists some 640,000 distinct CDR3 sequences, approximately 14% of them singletons. The specimen was PBMCs from blood, collected less than 15 days before vaccination. The receptors come from a man aged 45 to 65 who received an inactivated influenza vaccine. Each CDR3 is given with its conserved first and last residue. The D gene is left open where the match is weak. Size tells how often a clone was seen (once, few, many) or the class of an expanded clone, and some rows leave it out.

>.|TRBJ2-7|15|.|TRBV29-1
CSVEGGTAVPYEQYF
TGCAGCGTTGAAGGGGGCACTGCTGTACCCTACGAGCAGTACTTC
>.|TRBJ2-7|14|TRBD1|TRBV7-2
CASKLVQGAVEQYF
TGTGCCAGCAAATTAGTACAGGGGGCTGTCGAGCAGTACTTC
>few|TRBJ2-1|12|.|TRBV10-3
CAISTGKGEQFF
TGTGCCATCTCGACCGGGAAAGGTGAGCAGTTCTTC
>few|TRBJ2-3|15|.|TRBV5-1
CASSSQGIGTDTQYF
TGCGCCAGCAGCTCTCAGGGGATTGGCACAGATACGCAGTATTTT
>.|TRBJ2-7|16|.|TRBV27
CASSLAAAHPTYEQYF
TGTGCCAGCAGTTTAGCGGCGGCGCACCCCACCTACGAGCAGTACTTC
>few|TRBJ2-7|13|TRBD2|TRBV20-1
CSATKGLAGVRYF
TGCAGTGCTACCAAGGGACTAGCGGGAGTGCGGTACTTC
>.|TRBJ2-7|14|.|TRBV5-1
CASSLSEGSYEQYF
TGCGCCAGCAGCTTGTCGGAGGGTTCCTACGAGCAGTACTTC
>.|TRBJ2-5|15|.|TRBV28
CASSLAKREQETQYF
TGTGCCAGCAGTTTAGCCAAGAGGGAACAAGAGACCCAGTACTTC
>few|TRBJ2-7|15|.|TRBV7-9
CASSLVSGFTYEQYF
TGTGCCAGCAGCTTAGTCAGCGGGTTCACCTACGAGCAGTACTTC
>.|TRBJ2-5|15|.|TRBV3-1
CASSQTLRGVETQYF
TGTGCCAGCAGCCAGACCCTGCGTGGGGTGGAGACCCAGTACTTC
>.|TRBJ2-5|12|.|TRBV11-2
CASSWGSGTQYF
TGTGCCAGCAGCTGGGGCTCTGGGACCCAGTACTTC
>.|TRBJ1-1|15|.|TRBV9
CASSAGDGRRTEAFF
TGTGCCAGCAGCGCTGGGGACGGGCGGCGGACTGAAGCTTTCTTT
>few|TRBJ2-1|15|.|TRBV15
CATSRVSGLVVEQFF
TGTGCCACCAGCAGAGTCTCCGGGCTAGTTGTTGAGCAGTTCTTC
>few|TRBJ2-5|19|.|TRBV19
CASSIEVREPYLTEETQYF
TGTGCCAGTAGTATCGAGGTTCGGGAACCGTACCTTACTGAAGAGACCCAGTACTTC
>.|TRBJ1-2|13|.|TRBV10-2
CASSSKERSGYTF
TGCGCCAGCAGCAGTAAAGAGCGAAGTGGCTACACCTTC
>.|TRBJ2-3|15|.|TRBV27
CASSLLQGSTDTQYF
TGTGCCAGCAGTCTCCTACAGGGAAGCACAGATACGCAGTATTTT
>.|TRBJ2-7|14|.|TRBV7-2
CASSSVGGFGEQYF
TGTGCCAGCAGCTCAGTGGGGGGTTTCGGCGAGCAGTACTTC